The T cell receptor (beta chain) described here comes from a study of T-cell memory formation after mild COVID-19. Study-level points and caveats: CD4/CD8 balance held among clones contracting day 15 to 85, and later expanders leaned CD4+. For contracting clones, CD4+ ones sat mainly in CM and EM, CD8+ in EMRA. Pre-infection memory held some responding clones, suggesting pre-existing cross-reactive T cells responded.

CDR1 MNHEY and CDR2 SVGAGI come from the germline V gene. Trimming took 6 bases from V and 0 from J, leaving 15 bases between them. The CDR3 extends over 16 amino acids. This clonotype appeared a few times. Its antigen is not known. TCR alpha and TCR beta cDNA libraries carrying sample barcodes and UMIs came from 5'RACE with constant-segment primers. TCRdb re-called the 5' RACE reads through MiXCR, storing one row per CDR3 protein. The sample lists around 53,000 distinct CDR3 sequences; 12% were seen once. The sample consisted of PBMCs or a T cell subset sorted from them (not recorded which). The gene calls are TRBV6-5 and TRBJ2-4; D might be TRBD2 (5 bases). This receptor was obtained from a man in his late teens or twenties who had mild COVID-19 (a few samples of this study predate the infection). Cell type and time point are not known. The CDR3 is CASSPGLPLAKNIQYF. The CDR3 DNA follows: TGTGCCAGCAGCCCCGGACTCCCACTAGCCAAAAACATTCAGTACTTC.